There are a few counts of the clone carrying this T cell receptor beta chain. The antigen remains undetermined. TCR alpha and TCR beta cDNA libraries carrying sample barcodes and UMIs came from 5'RACE with constant-segment primers. One entry per CDR3 protein results from TCRdb running MiXCR on the 5' RACE reads. The sample comprises around 420,000 distinct CDR3 sequences, 24% of which are singletons, and roughly 9.7% rests with the top ten. These data originate in a study of T-cell memory formation after mild COVID-19. Study-level findings and limits: Pre-infection memory contained some responding clones, which suggested that cross-reactive memory had joined.

Trimming removed 1 base from V and 7 bases from J, with 11 bases in between. Germline-derived CDR1 and CDR2 are SGHRS and YFSETQ. The CDR3 is 13 amino acids. The V gene is TRBV5-1, the J gene TRBJ1-2, with a weak D call TRBD1 (5 bases). The clonotype comes from an adult woman who had mild COVID-19 (a few samples of this study predate the infection). Cell type and time point are not known. Sequencing was done on a sample of PBMCs or a T cell subset sorted from them (not recorded which). The CDR3 protein is CASSLNAGPGYTF. The CDR3 DNA is TGCGCCAGCAGCTTGAATGCAGGGCCTGGCTACACCTTC. Together with reference TRBV5-1 and TRBJ1-2, the CDR3 gives the full variable domain: KAGVTQTPRYLIKTRGQQVTLSCSPISGHRSVSWYQQTPGQGLQFLFEYFSETQRNKGNFPGRFSGRQFSNSRSEMNVSTLELGDSALYLCASSLNAGPGYTFGSGTRLTVV.